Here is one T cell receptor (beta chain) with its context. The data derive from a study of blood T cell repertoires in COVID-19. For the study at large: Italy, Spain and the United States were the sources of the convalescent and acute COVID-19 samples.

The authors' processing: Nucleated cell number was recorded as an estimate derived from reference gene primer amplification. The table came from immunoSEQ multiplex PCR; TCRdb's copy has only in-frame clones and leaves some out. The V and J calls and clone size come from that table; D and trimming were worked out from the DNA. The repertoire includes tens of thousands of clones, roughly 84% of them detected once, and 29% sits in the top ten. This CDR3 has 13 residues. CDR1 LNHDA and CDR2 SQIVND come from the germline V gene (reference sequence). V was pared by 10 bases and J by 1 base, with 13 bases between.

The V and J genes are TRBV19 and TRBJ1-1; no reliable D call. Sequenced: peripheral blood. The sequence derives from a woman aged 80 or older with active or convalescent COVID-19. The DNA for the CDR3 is TGTGCCACCCAGACGGGTGGGAACACTGAAGCTTTCTTT. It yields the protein CATQTGGNTEAFF.